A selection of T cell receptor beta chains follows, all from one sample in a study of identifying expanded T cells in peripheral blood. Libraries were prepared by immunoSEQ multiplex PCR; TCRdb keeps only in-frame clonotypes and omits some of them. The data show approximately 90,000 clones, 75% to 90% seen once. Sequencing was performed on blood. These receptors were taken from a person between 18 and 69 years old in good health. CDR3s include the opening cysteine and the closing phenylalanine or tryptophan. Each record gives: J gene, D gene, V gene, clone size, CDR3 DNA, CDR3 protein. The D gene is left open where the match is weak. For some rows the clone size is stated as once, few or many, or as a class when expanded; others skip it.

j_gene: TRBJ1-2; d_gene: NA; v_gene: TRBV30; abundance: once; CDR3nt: TGTGCCTGGAGACAGGGAGCGGGTGGCTACACCTTC; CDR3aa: CAWRQGAGGYTF
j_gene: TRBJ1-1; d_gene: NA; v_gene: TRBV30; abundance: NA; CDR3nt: TGTGCCTGGAGGGGGCGACTCCTGAACACTGAAGCTTTCTTT; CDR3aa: CAWRGRLLNTEAFF
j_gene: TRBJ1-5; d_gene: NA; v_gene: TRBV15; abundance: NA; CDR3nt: TGTGCCACCAGCAGGGCTCTTAGCAATCAGCCCCAGCATTTT; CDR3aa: CATSRALSNQPQHF
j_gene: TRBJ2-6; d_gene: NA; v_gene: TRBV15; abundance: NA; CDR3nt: TGTGCCACCAGTCCGACCCTATTAATCTCTGGGGCCAACGTCCTGACTTTC; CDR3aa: CATSPTLLISGANVLTF
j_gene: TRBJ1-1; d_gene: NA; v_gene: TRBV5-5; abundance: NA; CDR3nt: TGTGCCAGCAGCTCTGGAGAGGGCGGATTGGGAACTGAAGCTTTCTTT; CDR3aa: CASSSGEGGLGTEAFF
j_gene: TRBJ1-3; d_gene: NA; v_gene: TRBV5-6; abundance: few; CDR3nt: TGTGCCAGCAGCTTGCCGGGGGGAAACACCATATATTTT; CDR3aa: CASSLPGGNTIYF
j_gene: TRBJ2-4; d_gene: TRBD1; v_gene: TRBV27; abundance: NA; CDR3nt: TGTGCCAGCAGTTCCCTTTGGGACAGCCGAAGTATTCAGTACTTC; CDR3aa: CASSSLWDSRSIQYF
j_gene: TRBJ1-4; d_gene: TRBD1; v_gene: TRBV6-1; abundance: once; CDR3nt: TGTGCCAGCAGTGAGTATGGGACAGGAGGTGAAAAACTGTTTTTT; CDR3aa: CASSEYGTGGEKLFF
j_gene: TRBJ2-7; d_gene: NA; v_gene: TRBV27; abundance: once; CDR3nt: TGTGCCAGCAGGGCAGGTGCCACCGAGCAGTACTTC; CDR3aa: CASRAGATEQYF
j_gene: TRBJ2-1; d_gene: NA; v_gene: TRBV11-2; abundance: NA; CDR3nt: TGTGCCAGCGGTCCCGCTTGGAGCTCCTACAATGAGCAGTTCTTC; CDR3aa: CASGPAWSSYNEQFF
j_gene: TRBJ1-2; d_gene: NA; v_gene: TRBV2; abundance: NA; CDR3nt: TGTGCCAGCACCGAAGATCTTGTCTTGCAATCGAGTGGCTACACCTTC; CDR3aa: CASTEDLVLQSSGYTF
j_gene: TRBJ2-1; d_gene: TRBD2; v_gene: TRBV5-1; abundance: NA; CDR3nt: TGCGCCAGCAGCTTACTGGGACTAGCGGCTAATGAGCAGTTCTTC; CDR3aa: CASSLLGLAANEQFF
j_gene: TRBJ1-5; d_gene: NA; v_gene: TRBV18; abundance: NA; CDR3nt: TGTGCCAGCTCACAGGGTATGGCGCCAGATCAGCCCCAGCATTTT; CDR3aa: CASSQGMAPDQPQHF
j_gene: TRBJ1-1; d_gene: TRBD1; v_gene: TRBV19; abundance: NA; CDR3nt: TGTGCCAGTAGTTCTGGACAGGACGGGACTTACACTGAAGCTTTCTTT; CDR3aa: CASSSGQDGTYTEAFF
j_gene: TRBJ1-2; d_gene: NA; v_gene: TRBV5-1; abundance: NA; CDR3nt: TGCGCCAGCTCCCGGACAGCCTCCTATGGCTACACCTTC; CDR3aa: CASSRTASYGYTF
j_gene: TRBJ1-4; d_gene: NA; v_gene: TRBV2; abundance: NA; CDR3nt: TGTGCCAGCAGTGCGTCAATTAATGAAAAACTGTTTTTT; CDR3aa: CASSASINEKLFF
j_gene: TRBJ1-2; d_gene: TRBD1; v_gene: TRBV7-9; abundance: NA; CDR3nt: TGTGCCAGCAGCTTATTAACAGGGGGGAATGGCTACACCTTC; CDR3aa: CASSLLTGGNGYTF
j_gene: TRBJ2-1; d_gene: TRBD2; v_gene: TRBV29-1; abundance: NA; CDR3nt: TGCAGCGTATCCAGCGGGGGGAGCTCCTACAATGAGCAGTTCTTC; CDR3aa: CSVSSGGSSYNEQFF
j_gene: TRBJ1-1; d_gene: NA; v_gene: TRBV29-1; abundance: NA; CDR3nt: TGCAGCGTTGCGGGTCAGAACACTGAAGCTTTCTTT; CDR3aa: CSVAGQNTEAFF
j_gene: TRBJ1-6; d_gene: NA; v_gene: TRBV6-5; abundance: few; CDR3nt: TGTGCCAGCAGTACAGGGTACGATAATTCACCCCTCCACTTT; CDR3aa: CASSTGYDNSPLHF
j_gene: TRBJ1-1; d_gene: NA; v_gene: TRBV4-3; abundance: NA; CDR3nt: TGCGCCAGCAGCCAAGATACCGGTAGGGGCACCGAAGCTTTCTTT; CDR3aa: CASSQDTGRGTEAFF
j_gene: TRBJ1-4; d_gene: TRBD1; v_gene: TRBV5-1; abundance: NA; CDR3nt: TGCGCCAGCAGCTTCGGCAGGGGGCTTGAAAAACTGTTTTTT; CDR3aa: CASSFGRGLEKLFF
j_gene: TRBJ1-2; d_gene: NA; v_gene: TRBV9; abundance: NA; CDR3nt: TGTGCCAGCAGCGTATGGGAGACAGACTCCTACACCTTC; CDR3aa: CASSVWETDSYTF
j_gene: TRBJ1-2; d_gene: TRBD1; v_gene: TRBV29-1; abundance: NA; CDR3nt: TGCAGCGTTACGCAGACAGGGGACTATGGCTACACCTTC; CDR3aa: CSVTQTGDYGYTF
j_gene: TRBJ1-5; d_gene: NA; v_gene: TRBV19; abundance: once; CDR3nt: TGTGCCAGTAGTATATTAGGAGAGGTTGGGGTTTTCAATCAGCCCCAGCATTTT; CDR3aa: CASSILGEVGVFNQPQHF
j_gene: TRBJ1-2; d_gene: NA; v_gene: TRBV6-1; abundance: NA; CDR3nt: TGTGCCAGCAGTGAAAGATTGGGGCAGCTTCGCTTACAACGGCGGGGCTACACCTTC; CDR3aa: CASSERLGQLRLQRRGYTF
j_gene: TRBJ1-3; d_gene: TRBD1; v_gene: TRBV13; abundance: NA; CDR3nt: TGTGCCAGCAGCCTCAGTGGGACAGGGGATCGAAACACCATATATTTT; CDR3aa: CASSLSGTGDRNTIYF
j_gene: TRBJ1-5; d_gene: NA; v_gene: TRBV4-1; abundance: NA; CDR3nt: TGCGCCAGCAGTCCAGACTCCTTCAATCAGCCCCAGCATTTT; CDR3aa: CASSPDSFNQPQHF
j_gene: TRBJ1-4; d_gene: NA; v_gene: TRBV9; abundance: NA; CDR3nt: TGTGCCAGCAGCGTAGCTACCACTAATGAAAAACTGTTTTTT; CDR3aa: CASSVATTNEKLFF
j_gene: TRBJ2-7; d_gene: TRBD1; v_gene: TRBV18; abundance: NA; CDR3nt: TGTGCCAGCTCACGACGGACAGGGCCCTACGAGCAGTACTTC; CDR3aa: CASSRRTGPYEQYF
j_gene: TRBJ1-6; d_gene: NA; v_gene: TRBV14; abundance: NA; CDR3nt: TGTGCCAGCAGCCAATCTATGTGGGGGGTCCCACCCCTCCACTTT; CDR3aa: CASSQSMWGVPPLHF
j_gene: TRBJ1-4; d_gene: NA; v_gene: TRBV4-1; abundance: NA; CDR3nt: TGCGCCAGCAGCCAAGAACGGAGGACCCGGGTTCCCGATGAAAAACTGTTTTTT; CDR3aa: CASSQERRTRVPDEKLFF
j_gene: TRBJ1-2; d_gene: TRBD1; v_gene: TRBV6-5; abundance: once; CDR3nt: TGTGCCAGCAGTTATCTGGACAGGGGCTATGGCTACACCTTC; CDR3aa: CASSYLDRGYGYTF
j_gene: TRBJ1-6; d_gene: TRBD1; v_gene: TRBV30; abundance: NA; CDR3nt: TGTGCCTGGAGTGTACAGGGGTTCGCCTATAATTCACCCCTCCACTTT; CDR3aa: CAWSVQGFAYNSPLHF
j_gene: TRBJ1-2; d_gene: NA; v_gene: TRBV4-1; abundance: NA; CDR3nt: TGCGCCAGCAGCCAAGTGGGGGGAGGCTACACCTTC; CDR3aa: CASSQVGGGYTF
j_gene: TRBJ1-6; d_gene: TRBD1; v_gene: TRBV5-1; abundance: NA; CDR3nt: TGCGCCAGCAGCGAGGATCAGGGGGGAGGATCACCCCTCCACTTT; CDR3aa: CASSEDQGGGSPLHF
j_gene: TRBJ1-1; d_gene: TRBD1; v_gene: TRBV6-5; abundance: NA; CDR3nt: TGTGCCAGCAGTTATAGCAACAGGGGGAACACTGAAGCTTTCTTT; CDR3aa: CASSYSNRGNTEAFF
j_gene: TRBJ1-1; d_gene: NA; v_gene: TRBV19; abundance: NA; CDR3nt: TGTGCCAGTAGTACCGGGGTTGGGTTGAACACTGAAGCTTTCTTT; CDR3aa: CASSTGVGLNTEAFF
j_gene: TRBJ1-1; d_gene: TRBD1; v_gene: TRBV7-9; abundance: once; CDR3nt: TGTGCCAGCAGCCTCCACACACAGGGGCAAGCTGAAGCTTTCTTT; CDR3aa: CASSLHTQGQAEAFF
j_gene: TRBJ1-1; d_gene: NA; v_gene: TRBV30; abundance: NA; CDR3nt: TGTGCCTGGAGTAGGACACCCAACACTGAAGCTTTCTTT; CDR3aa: CAWSRTPNTEAFF
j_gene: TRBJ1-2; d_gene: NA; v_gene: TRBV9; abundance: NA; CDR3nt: TGTGCCAGCAGCGCCCAGGGATATGGCTACACCTTC; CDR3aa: CASSAQGYGYTF
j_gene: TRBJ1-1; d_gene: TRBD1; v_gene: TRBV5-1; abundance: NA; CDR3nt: TGCGCCAGCAGCTTGACAGGGGCCAACACTGAAGCTTTCTTT; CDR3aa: CASSLTGANTEAFF
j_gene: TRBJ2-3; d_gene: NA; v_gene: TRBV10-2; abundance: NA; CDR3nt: TGCGCCAGCAGTGAGTCGGGCCTCTACACAGATACGCAGTATTTT; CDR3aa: CASSESGLYTDTQYF
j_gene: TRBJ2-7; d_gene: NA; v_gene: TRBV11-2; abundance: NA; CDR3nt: TGTGCCAGCAGCCATGTACGCTACGAGCAGTACTTC; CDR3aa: CASSHVRYEQYF
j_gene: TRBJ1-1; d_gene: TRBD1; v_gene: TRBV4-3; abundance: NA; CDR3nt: TGCGCCAGCAGCCACAGGACAGGGTATGGTGAAGCTTTCTTT; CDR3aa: CASSHRTGYGEAFF
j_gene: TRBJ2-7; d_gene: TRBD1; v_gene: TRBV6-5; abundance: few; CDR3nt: TGTGCCAGCAGTTCACAGGGGGCGGAGTACGAGCAGTACTTC; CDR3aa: CASSSQGAEYEQYF
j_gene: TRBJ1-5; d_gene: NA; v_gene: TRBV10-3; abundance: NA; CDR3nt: TGTGCCATCAGGCCCGACAGGTTCAATCAGCCCCAGCATTTT; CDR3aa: CAIRPDRFNQPQHF
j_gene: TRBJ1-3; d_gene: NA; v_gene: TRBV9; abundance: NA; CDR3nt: TGTGCCAGCAGCCCCTGGGACATCTTAAACACCATATATTTT; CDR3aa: CASSPWDILNTIYF
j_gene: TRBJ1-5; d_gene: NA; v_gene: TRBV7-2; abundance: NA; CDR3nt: TGTGCCAGCAGCTTAGTCCCGGACCGTTATCAGCCCCAGCATTTT; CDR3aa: CASSLVPDRYQPQHF
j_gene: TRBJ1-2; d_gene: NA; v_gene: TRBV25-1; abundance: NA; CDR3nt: TGTGCCAGCAGTCTCGGGAGGGGCTACACCTTC; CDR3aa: CASSLGRGYTF
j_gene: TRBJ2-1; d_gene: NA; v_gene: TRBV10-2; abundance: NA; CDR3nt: TGCGCCAGCAGCCCTGGGGCCTACAATGAGCAGTTCTTC; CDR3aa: CASSPGAYNEQFF
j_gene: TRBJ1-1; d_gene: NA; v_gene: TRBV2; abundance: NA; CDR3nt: TGTGCCAGCGCTTGGGGGGCAGCTGACGCTGAAGCTTTCTTT; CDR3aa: CASAWGAADAEAFF
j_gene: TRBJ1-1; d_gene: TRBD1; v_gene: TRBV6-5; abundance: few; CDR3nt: TGTGCCAGCAGTTCCGGGACAGCGGGGAGTACTGAAGCTTTCTTT; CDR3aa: CASSSGTAGSTEAFF